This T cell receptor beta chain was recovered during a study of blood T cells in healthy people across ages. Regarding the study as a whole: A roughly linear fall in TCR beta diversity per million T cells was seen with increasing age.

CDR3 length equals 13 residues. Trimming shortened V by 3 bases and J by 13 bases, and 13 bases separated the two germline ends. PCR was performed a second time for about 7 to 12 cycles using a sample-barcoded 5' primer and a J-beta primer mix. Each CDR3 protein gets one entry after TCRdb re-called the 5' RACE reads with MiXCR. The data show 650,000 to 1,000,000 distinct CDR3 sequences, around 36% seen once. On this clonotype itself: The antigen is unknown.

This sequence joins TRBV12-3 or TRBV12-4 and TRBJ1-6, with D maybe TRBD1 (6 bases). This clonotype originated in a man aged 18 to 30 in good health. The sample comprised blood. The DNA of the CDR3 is TGTGCCAGCAGTTTTACAGGGAACATGCCCCTCCACTTT. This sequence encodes CASSFTGNMPLHF.